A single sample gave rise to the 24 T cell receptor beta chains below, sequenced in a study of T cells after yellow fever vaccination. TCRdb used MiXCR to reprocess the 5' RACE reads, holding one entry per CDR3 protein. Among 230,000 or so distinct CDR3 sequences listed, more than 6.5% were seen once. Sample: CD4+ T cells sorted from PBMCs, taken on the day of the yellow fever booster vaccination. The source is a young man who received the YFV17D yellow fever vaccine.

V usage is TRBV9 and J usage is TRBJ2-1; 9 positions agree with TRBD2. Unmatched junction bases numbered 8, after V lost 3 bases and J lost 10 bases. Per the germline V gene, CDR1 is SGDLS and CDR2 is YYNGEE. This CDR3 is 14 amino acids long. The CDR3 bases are TGTGCCAGCAGCGACGGGACTAGCCCCATGGAGCAGTTCTTC. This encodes CASSDGTSPMEQFF.

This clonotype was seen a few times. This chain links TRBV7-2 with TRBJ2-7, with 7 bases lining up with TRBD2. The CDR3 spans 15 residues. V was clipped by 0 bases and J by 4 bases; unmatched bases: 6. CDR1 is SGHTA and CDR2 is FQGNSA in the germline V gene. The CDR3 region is CASSLASGGLYEQYF. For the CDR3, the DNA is TGTGCCAGCAGCTTAGCGTCGGGGGGTTTGTACGAGCAGTACTTC.

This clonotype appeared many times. This CDR3 reads CASSGPPAHPIETQYF. The CDR3 DNA is TGTGCCAGCAGCGGGCCCCCGGCACACCCAATAGAGACCCAGTACTTC. The gene calls are TRBV9 and TRBJ2-5; D is uncertain. The CDR3 covers 16 residues. Trimming stripped 3 bases from V and 4 bases from J, with 19 bases between. The germline gives CDR1 SGDLS, CDR2 YYNGEE.

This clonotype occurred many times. The CDR3 loop reads CASSLNRGHYEQYF. Here the CDR3 DNA reads TGCGCCAGCAGCTTAAACAGGGGCCACTACGAGCAGTACTTC. V and J are TRBV5-1 and TRBJ2-7; the match to TRBD1 covers 7 bases. CDR1 and CDR2 (germline): SGHRS, YFSETQ. V lost 2 bases, J lost 3 bases, and 5 bases stayed unmatched. The CDR3 runs to 14 residues. The complete variable domain, with remaining parts taken from reference TRBV5-1 and TRBJ2-7, reads KAGVTQTPRYLIKTRGQQVTLSCSPISGHRSVSWYQQTPGQGLQFLFEYFSETQRNKGNFPGRFSGRQFSNSRSEMNVSTLELGDSALYLCASSLNRGHYEQYFGPGTRLTVT.

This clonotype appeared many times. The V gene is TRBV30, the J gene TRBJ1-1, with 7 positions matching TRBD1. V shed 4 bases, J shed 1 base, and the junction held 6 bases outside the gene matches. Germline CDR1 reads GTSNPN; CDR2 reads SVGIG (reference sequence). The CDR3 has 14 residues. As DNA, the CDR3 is TGTGCCTGGATGCGGACAGGACGGAACACTGAAGCTTTCTTT. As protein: CAWMRTGRNTEAFF.

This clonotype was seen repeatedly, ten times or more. The CDR3 here is CASSLSPAAQHF. In DNA, the CDR3 is TGTGCCAGCAGTTTATCCCCTGCGGCCCAGCATTTT. The V call is TRBV12-3 or TRBV12-4, the J call TRBJ1-5, with D unclear. The CDR3 contains 12 residues. Between the trimmed V and J ends, which lost 2 bases and 11 bases, there was a span of 10 bases.

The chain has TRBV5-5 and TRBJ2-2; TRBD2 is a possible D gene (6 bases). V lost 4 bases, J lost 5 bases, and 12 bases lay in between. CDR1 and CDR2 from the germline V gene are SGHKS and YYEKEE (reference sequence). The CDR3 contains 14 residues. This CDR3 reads CASSMLRDTGELFF. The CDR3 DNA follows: TGTGCCAGCAGCATGCTGCGGGATACCGGGGAGCTGTTTTTT.

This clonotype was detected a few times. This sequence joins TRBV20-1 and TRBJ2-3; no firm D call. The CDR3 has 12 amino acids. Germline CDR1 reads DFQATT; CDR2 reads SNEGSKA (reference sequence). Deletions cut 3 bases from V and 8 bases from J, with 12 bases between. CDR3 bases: TGCAGTGCTAGCAATTACGGCTCTACGCAGTATTTT. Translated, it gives CSASNYGSTQYF.

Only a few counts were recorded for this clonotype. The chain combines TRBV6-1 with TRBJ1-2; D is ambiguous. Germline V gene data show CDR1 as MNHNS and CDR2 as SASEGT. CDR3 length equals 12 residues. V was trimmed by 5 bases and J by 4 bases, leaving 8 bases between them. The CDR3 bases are TGTGCCAGCAGTCAAATGAGCTATGGCTACACCTTC. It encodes CASSQMSYGYTF.

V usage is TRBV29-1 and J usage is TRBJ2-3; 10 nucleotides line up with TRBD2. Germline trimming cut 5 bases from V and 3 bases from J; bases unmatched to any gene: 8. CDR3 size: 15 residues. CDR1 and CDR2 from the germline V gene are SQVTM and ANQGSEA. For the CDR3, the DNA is TGCAGCGTTTCGGCAGGGACTAGCGCAACAGATACGCAGTATTTT. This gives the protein CSVSAGTSATDTQYF.

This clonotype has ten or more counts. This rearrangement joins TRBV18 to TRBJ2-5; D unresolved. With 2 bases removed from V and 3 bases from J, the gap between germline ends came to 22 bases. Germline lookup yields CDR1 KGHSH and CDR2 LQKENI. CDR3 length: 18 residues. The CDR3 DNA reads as TGTGCCAGCTCACCAGCGGAAGGCCTCGCCGGGCAAAAAGAGACCCAGTACTTC. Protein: CASSPAEGLAGQKETQYF.

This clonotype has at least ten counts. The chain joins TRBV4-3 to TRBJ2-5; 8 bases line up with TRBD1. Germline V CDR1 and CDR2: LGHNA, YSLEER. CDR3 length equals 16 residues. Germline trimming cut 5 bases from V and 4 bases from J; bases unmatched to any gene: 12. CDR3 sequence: CASSAQGAPVGETQYF. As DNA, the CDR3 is TGCGCCAGCAGCGCCCAGGGGGCGCCGGTTGGAGAGACCCAGTACTTC.

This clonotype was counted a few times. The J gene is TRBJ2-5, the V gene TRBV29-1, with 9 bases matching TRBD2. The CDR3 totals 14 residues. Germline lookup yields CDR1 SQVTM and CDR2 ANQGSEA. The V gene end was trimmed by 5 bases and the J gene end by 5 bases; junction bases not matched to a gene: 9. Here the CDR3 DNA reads TGCAGCGTTCGTGGTAGCGGGGGTAGGGAGACCCAGTACTTC. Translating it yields CSVRGSGGRETQYF.

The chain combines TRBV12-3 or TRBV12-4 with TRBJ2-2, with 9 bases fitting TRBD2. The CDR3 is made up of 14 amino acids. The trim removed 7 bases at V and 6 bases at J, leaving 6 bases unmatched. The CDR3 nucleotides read TGTGCCAGCACCGCGGGAGGGATCGCCGGGGAGCTGTTTTTT. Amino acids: CASTAGGIAGELFF.

The CDR3 DNA reads as TGTGCCAGTAGGCCTCCGGGGCCTAACTATGGCTACACCTTC. It codes for CASRPPGPNYGYTF. The genes are TRBV19 and TRBJ1-2, with a weak D call TRBD1 (5 bases). V lost 6 bases to trimming and J lost 0 bases, with 11 bases between them. Germline assignment: CDR1 LNHDA and CDR2 SQIVND (reference sequence). The CDR3 covers 14 residues. Full variable domain (missing parts from reference TRBV19 and TRBJ1-2): DGGITQSPKYLFRKEGQNVTLSCEQNLNHDAMYWYRQDPGQGLRLIYYSQIVNDFQKGDIAEGYSVSREKKESFPLTVTSAQKNPTAFYLCASRPPGPNYGYTFGSGTRLTVV.

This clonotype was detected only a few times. The CDR3 DNA reads as TGTGCCTGGAGTGTCCTCGGCCAAGAGACCCAGTACTTC. Its protein product is CAWSVLGQETQYF. V gene TRBV30 combines with J gene TRBJ2-5; D not resolved. Germline V gene data show CDR1 as GTSNPN and CDR2 as SVGIG (reference sequence). V was cut by 0 bases and J by 1 base, with 6 bases left in between. The CDR3 has 13 amino acids.

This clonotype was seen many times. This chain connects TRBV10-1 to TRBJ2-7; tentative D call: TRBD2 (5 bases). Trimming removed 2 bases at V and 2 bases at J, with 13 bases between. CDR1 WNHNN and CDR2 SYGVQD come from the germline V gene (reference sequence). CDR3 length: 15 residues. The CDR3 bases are TGCGCCAGCAGTGAGGAGCGGACCGCGACCTACGAGCAGTACTTC. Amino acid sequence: CASSEERTATYEQYF.

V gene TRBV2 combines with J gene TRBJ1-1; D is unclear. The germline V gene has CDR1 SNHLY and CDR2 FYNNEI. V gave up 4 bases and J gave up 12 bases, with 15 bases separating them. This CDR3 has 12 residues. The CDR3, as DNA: TGTGCCAGCAGTGTTCGCGGTTTTTTGACTTTCTTT. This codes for CASSVRGFLTFF.

In nucleotides, the CDR3 is TGCAGCGTTCACTCTGGGGCCAACGTCCTGACTTTC. Translated, it gives CSVHSGANVLTF. This chain joins TRBV29-1 and TRBJ2-6; no firm D call. The CDR3 is 12 residues long. Germline CDR1 is SQVTM and CDR2 is ANQGSEA. V gave up 5 bases and J gave up 0 bases, with 2 bases separating them.

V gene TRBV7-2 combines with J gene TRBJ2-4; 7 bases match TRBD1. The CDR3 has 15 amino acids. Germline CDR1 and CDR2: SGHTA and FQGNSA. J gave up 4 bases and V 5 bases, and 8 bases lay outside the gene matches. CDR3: CASSPGQTIKNIQYF. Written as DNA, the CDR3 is TGTGCCAGCAGCCCGGGACAGACGATAAAAAACATTCAGTACTTC.

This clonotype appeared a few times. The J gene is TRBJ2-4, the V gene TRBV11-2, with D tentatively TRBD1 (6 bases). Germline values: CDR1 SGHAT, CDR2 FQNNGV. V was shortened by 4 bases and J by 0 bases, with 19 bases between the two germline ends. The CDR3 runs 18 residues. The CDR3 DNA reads TGTGCCAGCAGCTCACCAACTAACAGGGCCGGAGCCAAAAACATTCAGTACTTC. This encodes CASSSPTNRAGAKNIQYF.

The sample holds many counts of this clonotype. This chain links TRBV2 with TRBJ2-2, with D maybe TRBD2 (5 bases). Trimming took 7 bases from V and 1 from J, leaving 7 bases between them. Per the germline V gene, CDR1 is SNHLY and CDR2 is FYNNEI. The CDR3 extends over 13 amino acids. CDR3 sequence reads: CASTRENTGELFF. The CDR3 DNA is TGTGCCAGCACGAGGGAGAACACCGGGGAGCTGTTTTTT. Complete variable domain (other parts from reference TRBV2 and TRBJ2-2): EPEVTQTPSHQVTQMGQEVILRCVPISNHLYFYWYRQILGQKVEFLVSFYNNEISEKSEIFDDQFSVERPDGSNFTLKIRSTKLEDSAMYFCASTRENTGELFFGEGSRLTVL.

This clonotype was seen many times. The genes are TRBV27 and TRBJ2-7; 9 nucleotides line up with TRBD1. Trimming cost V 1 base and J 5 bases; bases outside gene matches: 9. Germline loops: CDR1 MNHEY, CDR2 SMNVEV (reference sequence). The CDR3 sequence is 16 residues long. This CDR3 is CASSLLVGQGHNEQYF. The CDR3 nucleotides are TGTGCCAGCAGTTTATTAGTGGGACAGGGTCACAACGAGCAGTACTTC.

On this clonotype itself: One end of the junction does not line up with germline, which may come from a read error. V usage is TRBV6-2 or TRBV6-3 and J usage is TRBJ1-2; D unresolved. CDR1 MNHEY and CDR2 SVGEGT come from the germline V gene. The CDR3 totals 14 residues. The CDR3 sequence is CASSTPGRVYSYTF. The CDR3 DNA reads TGTGCCAGCAGTACACCTGGTCGGGTCTATAGCTACACCTTC.